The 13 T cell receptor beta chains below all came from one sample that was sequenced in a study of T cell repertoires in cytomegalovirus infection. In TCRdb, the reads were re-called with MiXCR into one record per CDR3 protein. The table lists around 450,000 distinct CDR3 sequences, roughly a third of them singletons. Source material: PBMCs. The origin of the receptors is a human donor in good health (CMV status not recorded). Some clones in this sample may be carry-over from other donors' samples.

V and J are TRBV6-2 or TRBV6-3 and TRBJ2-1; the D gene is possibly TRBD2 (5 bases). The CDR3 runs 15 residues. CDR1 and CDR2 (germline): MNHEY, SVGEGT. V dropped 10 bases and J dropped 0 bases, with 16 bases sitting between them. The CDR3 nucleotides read TGTGCCATCACGGGAACGGGGAGCTCCTACAATGAGCAGTTCTTC. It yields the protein CAITGTGSSYNEQFF.

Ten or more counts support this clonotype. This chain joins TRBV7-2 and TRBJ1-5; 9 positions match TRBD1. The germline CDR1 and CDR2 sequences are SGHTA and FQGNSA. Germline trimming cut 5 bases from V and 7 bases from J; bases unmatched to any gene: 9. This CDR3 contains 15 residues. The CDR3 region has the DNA TGTGCCAGCAGCCCCGACAGGGGGTTAGTGCAGCCCCAGCATTTT. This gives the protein CASSPDRGLVQPQHF.

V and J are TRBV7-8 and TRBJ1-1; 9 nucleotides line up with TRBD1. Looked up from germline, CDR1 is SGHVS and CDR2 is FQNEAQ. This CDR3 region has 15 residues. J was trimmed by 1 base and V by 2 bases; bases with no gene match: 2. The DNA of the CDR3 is TGTGCCAGCAGCTTAAAGGACAGGGGGAACACTGAAGCTTTCTTT. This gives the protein CASSLKDRGNTEAFF.

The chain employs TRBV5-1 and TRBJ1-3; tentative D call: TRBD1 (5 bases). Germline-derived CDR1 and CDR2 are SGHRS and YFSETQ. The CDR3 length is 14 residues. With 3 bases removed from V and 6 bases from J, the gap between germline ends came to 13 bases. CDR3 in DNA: TGCGCCAGCAGCTCTATCCCGGGGGTAAACACCATATATTTT. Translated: CASSSIPGVNTIYF. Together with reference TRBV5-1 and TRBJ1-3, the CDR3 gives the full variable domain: KAGVTQTPRYLIKTRGQQVTLSCSPISGHRSVSWYQQTPGQGLQFLFEYFSETQRNKGNFPGRFSGRQFSNSRSEMNVSTLELGDSALYLCASSSIPGVNTIYFGEGSWLTVV.

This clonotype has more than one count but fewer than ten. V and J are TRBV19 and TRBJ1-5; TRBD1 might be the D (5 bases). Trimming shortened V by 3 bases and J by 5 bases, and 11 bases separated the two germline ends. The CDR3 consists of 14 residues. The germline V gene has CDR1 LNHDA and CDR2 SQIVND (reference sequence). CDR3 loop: CASSIGDSHQPQHF. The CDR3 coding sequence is TGTGCCAGTAGTATTGGAGACAGCCATCAGCCCCAGCATTTT.

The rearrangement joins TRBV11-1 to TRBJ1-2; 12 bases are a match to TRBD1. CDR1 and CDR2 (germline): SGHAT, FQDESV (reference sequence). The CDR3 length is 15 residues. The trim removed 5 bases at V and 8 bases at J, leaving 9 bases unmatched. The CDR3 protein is CASSPAGTGGDGYTF. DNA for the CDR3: TGTGCCAGCAGCCCGGCCGGGACAGGGGGCGACGGCTACACCTTC. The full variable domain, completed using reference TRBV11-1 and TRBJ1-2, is EAEVAQSPRYKITEKSQAVAFWCDPISGHATLYWYRQILGQGPELLVQFQDESVVDDSQLPKDRFSAERLKGVDSTLKIQPAELGDSAMYLCASSPAGTGGDGYTFGSGTRLTVV.

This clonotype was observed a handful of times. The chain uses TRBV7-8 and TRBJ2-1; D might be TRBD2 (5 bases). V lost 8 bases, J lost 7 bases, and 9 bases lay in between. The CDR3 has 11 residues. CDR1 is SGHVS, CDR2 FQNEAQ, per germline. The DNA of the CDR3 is TGTGCCAGCCTCCTAGCAAATGAGCAGTTCTTC. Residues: CASLLANEQFF.

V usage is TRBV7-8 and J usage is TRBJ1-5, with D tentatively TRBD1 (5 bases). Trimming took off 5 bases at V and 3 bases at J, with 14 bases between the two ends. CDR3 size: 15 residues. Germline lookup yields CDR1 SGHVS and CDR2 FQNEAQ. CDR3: CASSVGTAYNQPQHF. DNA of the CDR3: TGTGCCAGCAGCGTAGGGACGGCTTACAATCAGCCCCAGCATTTT.

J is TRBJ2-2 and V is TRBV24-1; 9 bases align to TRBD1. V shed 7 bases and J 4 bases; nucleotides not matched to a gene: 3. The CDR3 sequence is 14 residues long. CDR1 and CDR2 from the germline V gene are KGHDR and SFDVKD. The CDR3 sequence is CATRDRGLTGELFF. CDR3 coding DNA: TGTGCCACCAGGGACAGGGGACTCACCGGGGAGCTGTTTTTT.

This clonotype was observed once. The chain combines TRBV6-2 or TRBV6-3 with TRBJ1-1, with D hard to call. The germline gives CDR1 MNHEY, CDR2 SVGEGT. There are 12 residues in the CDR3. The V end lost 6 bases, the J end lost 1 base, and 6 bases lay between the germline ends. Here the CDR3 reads CASRRPNTEAFF. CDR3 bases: TGTGCCAGCAGGCGGCCGAACACTGAAGCTTTCTTT.

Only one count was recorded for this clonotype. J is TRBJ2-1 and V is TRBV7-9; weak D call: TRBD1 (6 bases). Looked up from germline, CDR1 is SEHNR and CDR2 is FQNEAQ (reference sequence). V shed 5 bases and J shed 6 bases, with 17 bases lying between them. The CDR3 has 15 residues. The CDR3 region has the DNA TGTGCCAGCAGCCTGGGACACCTCGGAGGCAATGAGCAGTTCTTC. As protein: CASSLGHLGGNEQFF. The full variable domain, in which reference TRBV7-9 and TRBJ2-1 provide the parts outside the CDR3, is DTGVSQNPRHKITKRGQNVTFRCDPISEHNRLYWYRQTLGQGPEFLTYFQNEAQLEKSRLLSDRFSAERPKGSFSTLEIQRTEQGDSAMYLCASSLGHLGGNEQFFGPGTRLTVL.

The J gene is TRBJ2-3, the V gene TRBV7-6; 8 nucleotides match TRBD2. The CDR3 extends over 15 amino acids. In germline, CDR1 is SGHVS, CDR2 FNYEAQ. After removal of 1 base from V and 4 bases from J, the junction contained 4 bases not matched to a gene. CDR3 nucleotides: TGTGCCAGCAGCTTAGGGACTAGCAGAGCAGATACGCAGTATTTT. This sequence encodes CASSLGTSRADTQYF.

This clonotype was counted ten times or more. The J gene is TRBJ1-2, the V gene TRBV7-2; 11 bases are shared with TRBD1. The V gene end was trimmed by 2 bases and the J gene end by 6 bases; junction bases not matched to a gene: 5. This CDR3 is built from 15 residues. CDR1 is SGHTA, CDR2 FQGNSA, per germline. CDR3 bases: TGTGCCAGCAGCTTAAGTCCGGGACAGGGGGATGGCTACACCTTC. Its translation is CASSLSPGQGDGYTF. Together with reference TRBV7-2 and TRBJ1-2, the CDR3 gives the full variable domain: GAGVSQSPSNKVTEKGKDVELRCDPISGHTALYWYRQSLGQGLEFLIYFQGNSAPDKSGLPSDRFSAERTGGSVSTLTIQRTQQEDSAVYLCASSLSPGQGDGYTFGSGTRLTVV.